This TCR beta chain was observed in a study of identical twins. Study-level results: For out-of-frame alpha sequences shared by twins, low generation probability was in excess.

The germline gives CDR1 LGHDT, CDR2 YNNKEL (reference sequence). This CDR3 has 20 amino acids. The germline V and J ends were trimmed by 1 base and 10 bases, with 29 bases remaining between them. In its sample, this clonotype was seen a few times. Its specificity is not known. The cDNA had a unique molecular identifier and a template-switch universal primer site. TCRdb independently ran MiXCR on the 5' RACE reads; one entry per CDR3 protein. The table lists 400,000 to 500,000 distinct CDR3 sequences, around 15% of them singletons. This sample was also put to use in a study of yellow fever vaccine responses in identical twins.

The receptor comes from a woman between 18 and 29 years old in good health. This rearrangement joins TRBV3-1 to TRBJ1-6; the D gene is possibly TRBD1 (5 bases). Sequences were obtained from CD4+ T cells sorted from blood. The CDR3 spells CASSQVGGVVSGRSESPLHF. CDR3 coding DNA: TGTGCCAGCAGCCAAGTCGGTGGGGTGGTCTCGGGACGAAGTGAATCACCCCTCCACTTT.